This T cell receptor (beta chain) was captured by sequencing in a study of blood T cell repertoires in COVID-19. Overall study: COVID-19 samples from acute and convalescent phases originated in the United States, Italy and Spain. Sample material is recorded as cDNA or gDNA derived from T cells, B-cell-depleted T cells, or PBMCs.

As processed by the authors: It was from reference gene primer amplification that nucleated cell counts were estimated. Data came from immunoSEQ multiplex PCR; TCRdb stores just in-frame clones and leaves some out. D and trimming come from the DNA, and the V and J calls and clone size come from that table. The sample shows under 500,000 clones, roughly nine tenths of them seen only once. Participants, roughly 18 to 90 years old, spanned around 26 US areas. This CDR3 has 13 residues. CDR1 and CDR2 from the germline V gene are SEHNR and FQNEAQ (reference sequence). V gave up 4 bases and J gave up 0 bases, with 6 bases separating them. In regard to this clone: The identical CDR3 is also encoded by other nucleotide sequences in the sample.

V and J are TRBV7-9 and TRBJ1-1; D unresolved. This TCR was sampled from a woman aged 18-30 years with acute COVID-19. What was sequenced was PBMCs or T cells enriched from blood (not recorded which). CDR3 protein: CASSSSVNTEAFF. CDR3 nucleotide sequence: TGTGCCAGCAGCTCCAGTGTGAACACTGAAGCTTTCTTT.